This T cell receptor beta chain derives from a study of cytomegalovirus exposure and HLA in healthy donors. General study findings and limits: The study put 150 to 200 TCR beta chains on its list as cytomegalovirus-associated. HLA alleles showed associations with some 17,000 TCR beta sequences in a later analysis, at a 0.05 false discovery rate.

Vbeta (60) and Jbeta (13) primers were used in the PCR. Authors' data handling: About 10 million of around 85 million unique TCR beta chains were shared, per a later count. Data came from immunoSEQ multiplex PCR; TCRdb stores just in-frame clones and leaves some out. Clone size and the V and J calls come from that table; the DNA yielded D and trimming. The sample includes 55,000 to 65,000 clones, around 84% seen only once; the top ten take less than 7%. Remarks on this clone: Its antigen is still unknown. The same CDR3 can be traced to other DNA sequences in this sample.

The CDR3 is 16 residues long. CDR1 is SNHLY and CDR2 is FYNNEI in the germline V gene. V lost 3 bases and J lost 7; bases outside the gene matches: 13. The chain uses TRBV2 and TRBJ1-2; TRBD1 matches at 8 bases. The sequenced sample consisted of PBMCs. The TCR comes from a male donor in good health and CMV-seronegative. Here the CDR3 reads CASSDPGTGGSGGYTF. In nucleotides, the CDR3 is TGTGCCAGCAGTGACCCCGGGACAGGAGGCTCGGGTGGCTACACCTTC.